Listed below are T cell receptor beta chains from one sample, sequenced in a study of blood T cell repertoires in COVID-19. Clones were sequenced by immunoSEQ multiplex PCR, and TCRdb holds only the in-frame ones, with some missing. The sample includes 300,000 or so clones, roughly 90% of them seen just once. Sequencing was carried out using PBMCs or T cells enriched from blood (not recorded which). The receptors shown here come from a woman in her fifties or sixties who had been exposed to COVID-19. Both conserved end residues are part of each CDR3. The D gene is left open where the match is weak. The size field is filled for only some rows; it gives once, few, many or a size class.

j_call | clone_size | v_call | d_call | cdr3_nt | cdr3_aa
TRBJ2-3 | once | TRBV2 | TRBD1 | TGTGCCAGCAAGGGGGACAGGGTTCTCTATACGCAGTATTTT | CASKGDRVLYTQYF
TRBJ1-1 | - | TRBV19 | TRBD1 | TGTGCCAGTAGTGCGGACAGGGGGCGAAGTGAAGCTTTCTTT | CASSADRGRSEAFF
TRBJ1-4 | once | TRBV28 | - | TGTGCCAGCAGTCTAGCGAATGAAAAACTGTTTTTT | CASSLANEKLFF
TRBJ1-2 | - | TRBV2 | - | TGTGCCAGCAGTGAGATGGAGGTATATGGCTACACCTTC | CASSEMEVYGYTF
TRBJ1-2 | once | TRBV14 | - | TGTGCCAGCAGCCAAAGACAGGCGGATGGCTACACCTTC | CASSQRQADGYTF
TRBJ1-2 | - | TRBV15 | - | TGTGCCACCAGCAGAGGTGGGGCTTATAATGGCTACACCTTC | CATSRGGAYNGYTF
TRBJ1-5 | - | TRBV27 | - | TGTGCCAGCAGTTTATCCGGGACAATTCTTAATCAGCCCCAGCATTTT | CASSLSGTILNQPQHF
TRBJ2-2 | - | TRBV9 | TRBD1 | TGTGCCAGCAGCGTCACAGGGGGCGGGAACACCGGGGAGCTGTTTTTT | CASSVTGGGNTGELFF
TRBJ1-1 | - | TRBV5-1 | - | TGCGCCAGCAGCAGGTTGGGGGGTCTAATGAACACTGAAGCTTTCTTT | CASSRLGGLMNTEAFF
TRBJ1-1 | - | TRBV15 | - | TGTGCCACCAGCAGAGAGGGCAGGGCGGCTTTCTTT | CATSREGRAAFF
TRBJ2-7 | once | TRBV4-1 | - | TGCGCCAGCAGCCTGATGACTAGCTACGAGCAGTACTTC | CASSLMTSYEQYF
TRBJ1-5 | - | TRBV6-5 | - | TGTGCCAGCAGCCGCATACCGGATCAGCCCCAGCATTTT | CASSRIPDQPQHF
TRBJ2-7 | - | TRBV9 | TRBD2 | TGTGCCAGCAGCGTAGAGGGACTAGCGGGGCCGAGCTCCTACGAGCAGTACTTC | CASSVEGLAGPSSYEQYF
TRBJ1-2 | - | TRBV5-1 | - | TGCGCCAGCAGCTTGGGACAGGAATATGGCTACACCTTC | CASSLGQEYGYTF
TRBJ2-2 | - | TRBV5-1 | - | TGCGCCAGCAGCTTGGATTTTGGGCCCGCCTTGGGGGAGCTGTTTTTT | CASSLDFGPALGELFF
TRBJ1-2 | - | TRBV18 | - | TGTGCCAGCTCACCATCACCGTTCCCAGGAACGTATGGCTACACCTTC | CASSPSPFPGTYGYTF
TRBJ1-6 | - | TRBV28 | - | TGTGCCAGCAGTAATACAGGTTCACCCCTCCACTTT | CASSNTGSPLHF
TRBJ2-1 | - | TRBV19 | TRBD2 | TGTGCCAGTGAGACTAGCGGGGGATCCTACAATGAGCAGTTCTTC | CASETSGGSYNEQFF
TRBJ1-6 | - | TRBV5-1 | TRBD1 | TGCGCCAGCAGCGCACAGGGGGGTAATTCACCCCTCCACTTT | CASSAQGGNSPLHF
TRBJ2-6 | - | TRBV2 | - | TGTGCCGCCCTCGGACAGTCCACTGGGGCCAACGTCCTGACTTTC | CAALGQSTGANVLTF
TRBJ1-2 | - | TRBV30 | - | TGTGCCTGGAGTGTAAGGGGGGGAAATGGCTACACCTTC | CAWSVRGGNGYTF
TRBJ2-6 | - | TRBV30 | - | TGTGCCTGGATAGGGGGGGAGGGGATCCCATTCGGGGCCAACGTCCTGACTTTC | CAWIGGEGIPFGANVLTF
TRBJ1-2 | - | TRBV6-5 | TRBD1 | TGTGCCAGCAGTCGGACAGGGGGTATCTATGGCTACACCTTC | CASSRTGGIYGYTF
TRBJ1-6 | - | TRBV30 | - | TGTGCCTGGAGTGGTTCTCGTTCACCCCTCCACTTT | CAWSGSRSPLHF
TRBJ1-3 | - | TRBV5-1 | TRBD1 | TGCGCCAGCAGCTGGGACAGCGGCTCTGGAAACACCATATATTTT | CASSWDSGSGNTIYF
TRBJ2-3 | - | TRBV3-1/TRBV3-2 | TRBD2 | TGTGCCAGCAGCCATGCTCTAGCGGGGTTCGATACGCAGTATTTT | CASSHALAGFDTQYF
TRBJ2-1 | once | TRBV10-3 | TRBD2 | TGTGCCATCTCGTTAGCGGGGGGTTACAATGAGCAGTTCTTC | CAISLAGGYNEQFF
TRBJ2-7 | - | TRBV11-1 | - | TGTGCCAGCAGCTTAGGCGGCGGCGGGTACGAGCAGTACTTC | CASSLGGGGYEQYF
TRBJ2-7 | - | TRBV11-2 | - | TGTGCCAGCAGAAACCCCGGAGGGGGGGGGCACGAGCAGTACTTC | CASRNPGGGGHEQYF
TRBJ2-7 | - | TRBV28 | - | TGTGCCTCCGTTCGAGGGATGCCCTACGAGCAGTACTTC | CASVRGMPYEQYF
TRBJ2-3 | - | TRBV9 | - | TGTGCCAGCAGCGCGTACCGCGGCGGCACAGATACGCAGTATTTT | CASSAYRGGTDTQYF
TRBJ2-1 | - | TRBV2 | - | TGTGCCAGCAGTGAAGCCAGGGGAGCCTACAATGAGCAGTTCTTC | CASSEARGAYNEQFF
TRBJ1-5 | - | TRBV18 | TRBD1 | TGTGCCAGCTCACCCCCGGCAGGGGGCCAGGGCAATCAGCCCCAGCATTTT | CASSPPAGGQGNQPQHF
TRBJ2-1 | - | TRBV10-3 | TRBD2 | TGTGCCACCATGGCGGCGGGGGGGAGCTCCTACAATGAGCAGTTCTTC | CATMAAGGSSYNEQFF
TRBJ1-5 | - | TRBV4-2 | - | TGTGCCAGCAGCCGGCTTTTGGGGGGGGCCCAGCCCCAGCATTTT | CASSRLLGGAQPQHF
TRBJ2-7 | few | TRBV18 | TRBD1 | TGTGCCAGCTCACCTGGGACAGGGGGGAACTACGAGCAGTACTTC | CASSPGTGGNYEQYF
TRBJ2-5 | - | TRBV3-1/TRBV3-2 | TRBD2 | TGTGCCAGCAGCCAAGAGGGGACTAGTACGAAGACCCAGTACTTC | CASSQEGTSTKTQYF
TRBJ1-3 | - | TRBV28 | - | TGTGCCAGCAGTTTTCAGGGACTAGTAGGAAACACCATATATTTT | CASSFQGLVGNTIYF
TRBJ1-5 | - | TRBV5-1 | - | TGCGCCAGCAGCTTGGACAGGGCCGGTTTAGGTCAGCCCCAGCATTTT | CASSLDRAGLGQPQHF
TRBJ2-7 | - | TRBV5-1 | TRBD1 | TGCGCCAGCAGCTTCGACAGGGCTGGCGAGCAGTACTTC | CASSFDRAGEQYF
TRBJ1-5 | once | TRBV10-3 | - | TGTGCCATCAGTGAGCAGGGGCCGTCCACTGCCCAGCATTTT | CAISEQGPSTAQHF
TRBJ2-7 | - | TRBV5-1 | - | TGCGCCAGCAGCTCGGCCGGGACTTCAACCTACGAGCAGTACTTC | CASSSAGTSTYEQYF
TRBJ1-4 | - | TRBV29-1 | - | TGCAGCGTTGAAGACGACAGTCCCCCACGGGAACTGTTTTTT | CSVEDDSPPRELFF
TRBJ1-1 | - | TRBV5-1 | TRBD1 | TGCGCCAGCAGCCAGGGACAGGGGGTTACAGAAGCTTTCTTT | CASSQGQGVTEAFF
TRBJ2-5 | - | TRBV7-9 | - | TGTGCCAGCAGCCCACGGGGGACAGTGGGAGAGACCCAGTACTTC | CASSPRGTVGETQYF
TRBJ1-5 | few | TRBV11-2 | - | TGTGCCAGCAGGTCAGAACTAGGAAATCAGCCCCAGCATTTT | CASRSELGNQPQHF
TRBJ2-7 | - | TRBV7-2 | - | TGTGCCAGCAGCCAGGAAGGCAGGGCCTACGAGCAGTACTTC | CASSQEGRAYEQYF
TRBJ2-7 | few | TRBV12-3/TRBV12-4 | - | TGTGCCAGCAGCCAGGGGTCTCCCTACGAGCAGTACTTC | CASSQGSPYEQYF
TRBJ2-6 | - | TRBV28 | TRBD1 | TGTGCCAGCAGGGCCCCGGGACAGGGCATCTCTGGGGCCAACGTCCTGACTTTC | CASRAPGQGISGANVLTF
TRBJ2-1 | - | TRBV5-1 | - | TGCGCCAGCAGCTTGGCCGGGGTCGGGTGGCTCTTC | CASSLAGVGWLF
TRBJ1-3 | - | TRBV19 | TRBD1 | TGTGCCAGTAGTATGCGGACAGGAACTGGAAACACCATATATTTT | CASSMRTGTGNTIYF
TRBJ1-1 | - | TRBV7-9 | - | TGTGCCAGCAGCCCTAGTGCCCTCTTGTACACTGAAGCTTTCTTT | CASSPSALLYTEAFF
TRBJ1-2 | - | TRBV28 | - | TGTGCCAGCAGTTCACATGGACAGCCTAACTATGGCTACACCTTC | CASSSHGQPNYGYTF
TRBJ2-3 | - | TRBV5-5 | TRBD1 | TGTGCCAGCAGCTTGGACAGGGGGTTCTCTGATACGCAGTATTTT | CASSLDRGFSDTQYF
TRBJ1-5 | - | TRBV5-6 | - | TGTGCCAGCAGCTCCCATGGTCAGGGAGGGCAGCCCCAGCATTTT | CASSSHGQGGQPQHF
TRBJ2-2 | - | TRBV5-1 | - | TGCGCCAGCAGCGAGGGGAACACCGGGGAGCTGTTTTTT | CASSEGNTGELFF
TRBJ2-1 | - | TRBV20-1 | TRBD2 | TGCAGTGCCAGTCTACCTAGCGGGGTGCGAAATGAGCAGTTCTTC | CSASLPSGVRNEQFF